Included here is one TCR beta chain sequence, with context. Assay used: immunoSEQ multiplex PCR; TCRdb lists only in-frame clones, some missing. This table holds roughly 100,000 clones, about 81% found once. This sample was taken from a study of T cell clones after liver transplantation. Study-level background: Until 12-24 months post-transplant, subjects got standard immunosuppression and no induction.

This clonotype was obtained from a human patient who received a liver transplant. The graft donor may have given rise to some T cells. The material was CD4+ T cells from blood, obtained around 4 years after liver transplant.

This CDR3 is CASNRDSAIFSGANVLTF. CDR3 coding DNA: TGTGCCAGCAACCGGGACAGCGCTATTTTCTCTGGGGCCAACGTCCTGACTTTC. This sequence joins TRBV9 and TRBJ2-6, with 7 positions matching TRBD1. Germline V gives CDR1 SGDLS, CDR2 YYNGEE. V gave up 6 bases and J gave up 0 bases; unmatched junction bases: 12. This CDR3 has 18 residues.